This record covers a single TCR beta chain. The antigen is not known. The sample is drawn from a study of shared clonotypes between healthy human individuals. The protocol was immunoSEQ multiplex PCR, while the TCRdb copy is restricted to in-frame clones and leaves out a portion. This sample has some 2 million clones, with just under 95% found just once. Unmatched junction bases numbered 16, after V lost 5 bases and J lost 3 bases. The CDR3 sequence is 18 residues long. Germline values: CDR1 SEHNR, CDR2 FQNEAQ (reference sequence). CD45RO-negative, CCR7-positively selected cells formed the naive CD8 fraction, excluding terminally differentiated effector memory CD45RA+ cells. Study-level findings and limits: Estimated clonotype richness was generally higher in naive than memory subsets.

Sequences were obtained from naive CD8+ T cells sorted from blood. This TCR was sampled from a man aged 18 to 30 in good health. J is TRBJ2-1 and V is TRBV7-9, with TRBD1 matching over 7 bases. The CDR3 sequence: CASSTWDSPYGVYNEQFF. For the CDR3, the DNA is TGTGCCAGCAGCACCTGGGACAGCCCCTATGGCGTCTACAATGAGCAGTTCTTC.